These 31 T cell receptor beta chains were sequenced from one sample in a study of T-cell memory formation after mild COVID-19. TCRdb ran MiXCR on the 5' RACE reads and lists one entry per CDR3 protein. This table holds about 360,000 distinct CDR3 sequences, around an eighth found once. The specimen was PBMCs or a T cell subset sorted from them (not recorded which). These receptor sequences come from a man aged 18 to 30 who had mild COVID-19 (a few samples of this study predate the infection). Cell type and time point are not known.

V is TRBV9 and J is TRBJ2-5; 7 nucleotides align to TRBD2. The CDR3 runs 16 residues. Germline trimming cut 3 bases from V and 4 bases from J; bases unmatched to any gene: 12. The germline V gene encodes CDR1 SGDLS and CDR2 YYNGEE. Here the CDR3 reads CASSGGPGGWGETQYF. Written as DNA, the CDR3 is TGTGCCAGCAGCGGAGGGCCCGGGGGGTGGGGAGAGACCCAGTACTTC. Full variable domain (remainder filled in from reference TRBV9 and TRBJ2-5): DSGVTQTPKHLITATGQRVTLRCSPRSGDLSVYWYQQSLDQGLQFLIQYYNGEERAKGNILERFSAQQFPDLHSELNLSSLELGDSALYFCASSGGPGGWGETQYFGPGTRLLVL.

This clonotype came up a few times. The chain combines TRBV18 with TRBJ2-7, with a weak D call TRBD2 (5 bases). Germline CDR1 KGHSH, CDR2 LQKENI. This CDR3 region has 14 residues. V shed 0 bases and J shed 0 bases, with 6 bases lying between them. CDR3 residues: CASSPPRGSYEQYF. DNA for the CDR3: TGTGCCAGCTCACCACCACGGGGCTCCTACGAGCAGTACTTC.

The rearrangement links TRBV11-2 to TRBJ1-1, with a tentative D call TRBD1 (6 bases). The germline CDR1 and CDR2 sequences are SGHAT and FQNNGV. The CDR3 spans 11 residues. V was shortened by 6 bases and J by 9 bases, with 11 bases between the two germline ends. The CDR3 is CASRETGKAFF. The DNA for the CDR3 is TGTGCCAGCAGGGAGACAGGTAAAGCTTTCTTT.

A few counts support this clonotype. This chain uses TRBV28 with TRBJ1-5, with D possibly matching TRBD1 (6 bases). The germline CDR1 and CDR2 sequences are MDHEN and SYDVKM. Trimming took 4 bases from V and 5 from J, leaving 9 bases between them. The CDR3 covers 13 residues. The CDR3 DNA follows: TGTGCCAGCAGTTGGGGGCAGGATCAGCCCCAGCATTTT. Its translation: CASSWGQDQPQHF.

This clonotype appeared a few times. CDR3 loop: CASSLATGQGGTGELFF. The CDR3 DNA reads as TGCGCCAGCAGCCTTGCGACCGGTCAGGGGGGCACCGGGGAGCTGTTTTTT. J is TRBJ2-2 and V is TRBV5-1, with a tentative D call TRBD1 (7 bases). CDR1 SGHRS and CDR2 YFSETQ come from the germline V gene. V was pared by 4 bases and J by 4 bases, with 20 bases between. The CDR3 is 17 amino acids.

This clonotype came up a few times. The chain links TRBV6-1 to TRBJ1-2, with D perhaps TRBD1 (5 bases). Looked up from germline, CDR1 is MNHNS and CDR2 is SASEGT. This CDR3 region has 14 residues. V was clipped by 3 bases and J by 4 bases, with 12 bases between them. In DNA form, the CDR3 reads TGTGCCAGCAGTGAGGGGGAAGGAGGCTATGGCTACACCTTC. Protein product: CASSEGEGGYGYTF.

This clonotype has only a few counts. This sequence joins TRBV20-1 and TRBJ2-1; D not resolved. Germline V gives CDR1 DFQATT, CDR2 SNEGSKA (reference sequence). The CDR3 contains 13 residues. Trimming left V 0 bases short and J 5 bases short, with 8 bases between. CDR3 in DNA: TGCAGTGCTAGAGATCCACAGCACAATGAGCAGTTCTTC. This gives the protein CSARDPQHNEQFF.

This clonotype came up many times. The CDR3 loop is CATQQGDNQPQHF. CDR3 DNA sequence: TGTGCCACGCAACAGGGGGACAATCAGCCCCAGCATTTT. The V and J genes are TRBV24-1 and TRBJ1-5, with 8 bases aligning to TRBD1. The CDR3 runs 13 residues. V was clipped by 10 bases and J by 3 bases; unmatched bases: 4. Germline loops: CDR1 KGHDR, CDR2 SFDVKD.

This chain connects TRBV29-1 to TRBJ2-7; D ambiguous. The CDR3 is made up of 13 amino acids. V lost 0 bases and J 0 bases, leaving 6 bases between the germline ends. Per the germline V gene, CDR1 is SQVTM and CDR2 is ANQGSEA. The CDR3 spells CSVEEENSYEQYF. The CDR3, as DNA: TGCAGCGTTGAAGAGGAAAACTCCTACGAGCAGTACTTC.

This clonotype came up many times. This chain links TRBV20-1 with TRBJ2-3; 12 nucleotides align to TRBD2. The V segment lost 6 bases and the J segment 4 bases; nucleotides outside the gene matches: 14. The V gene's germline CDR1 is DFQATT and CDR2 SNEGSKA (reference sequence). There are 17 residues in the CDR3. The CDR3 sequence is CSAEVPLAGGPADTQYF. The CDR3 DNA follows: TGCAGTGCCGAAGTACCCCTAGCGGGGGGGCCCGCAGATACGCAGTATTTT.

This clonotype was recorded a few times. This chain uses TRBV5-5 with TRBJ1-3; D not certain. This CDR3 is 14 amino acids long. CDR1 and CDR2 (germline): SGHKS, YYEKEE (reference sequence). Deletions cut 0 bases from V and 0 bases from J, with 4 bases between. The CDR3 nucleotides read TGTGCCAGCAGCTTGGAACCCTCTGGAAACACCATATATTTT. It codes for CASSLEPSGNTIYF.

This clonotype was seen more than once but under ten times. J is TRBJ1-5 and V is TRBV28; no clear D. Trimming shortened V by 8 bases and J by 2 bases, and 16 bases separated the two germline ends. CDR3 length equals 15 residues. Germline loops: CDR1 MDHEN, CDR2 SYDVKM. CDR3 sequence: CASVSPRQGNQPQHF. In DNA, the CDR3 is TGTGCCAGCGTCTCTCCCAGGCAGGGCAATCAGCCCCAGCATTTT.

The gene calls are TRBV5-5 and TRBJ1-5, with D possibly matching TRBD1 (6 bases). V was trimmed by 3 bases and J by 0 bases, leaving 10 bases between them. CDR3 length equals 15 residues. Germline loops: CDR1 SGHKS, CDR2 YYEKEE (reference sequence). CDR3 nucleotides: TGTGCCAGCAGCTGGGGGGCAGATAGCAATCAGCCCCAGCATTTT. It encodes CASSWGADSNQPQHF.

The rearrangement links TRBV5-5 to TRBJ1-1; D remains ambiguous. Germline CDR1 and CDR2: SGHKS and YYEKEE (reference sequence). CDR3 length equals 17 residues. Trimming stripped 3 bases from V and 0 bases from J, with 18 bases between. The CDR3 is CASSSLSVVVMNTEAFF. In nucleotides, the CDR3 is TGTGCCAGCAGCTCCCTCTCAGTGGTAGTCATGAACACTGAAGCTTTCTTT.

This clonotype was recorded a few times. The V gene is TRBV12-3 or TRBV12-4, the J gene TRBJ2-7, with no clear D. Trimming took 1 base from V and 3 from J, leaving 10 bases between them. CDR3 length: 14 amino acids. CDR3 nucleotide sequence: TGTGCCAGCAGTTTAGGCACAGCAGGCTACGAGCAGTACTTC. Amino acids: CASSLGTAGYEQYF.

This clonotype was seen more than once but under ten times. The chain combines TRBV11-2 with TRBJ1-5; 9 positions agree with TRBD1. Germline V CDR1 and CDR2: SGHAT, FQNNGV. V shed 0 bases and J 9 bases; nucleotides not matched to a gene: 6. This CDR3 is built from 15 residues. CDR3 in amino acids: CASSLDRGQGGPQHF. For the CDR3, the DNA is TGTGCCAGCAGCTTAGATCGGGGACAGGGAGGGCCCCAGCATTTT.

This clonotype showed up just a few times. V usage is TRBV4-3 and J usage is TRBJ1-2; the D is unclear. Germline V gene sequence: CDR1 LGHNA, CDR2 YSLEER. This CDR3 is 13 amino acids long. Between the trimmed V and J ends, which lost 5 bases and 2 bases, there was a span of 9 bases. The CDR3 reads CASSSHRNYGYTF. The CDR3 bases are TGCGCCAGCAGCTCGCACAGAAACTATGGCTACACCTTC.

This clonotype was counted many times. V usage is TRBV7-6 and J usage is TRBJ2-7; no definite D call. This CDR3 comprises 14 residues. CDR1 is SGHVS, CDR2 FNYEAQ, per germline. Trimming took off 1 base at V and 0 bases at J, with 7 bases between the two ends. The CDR3 bases are TGTGCCAGCAGCTTAGTTACAGCCTCCTACGAGCAGTACTTC. This translates into CASSLVTASYEQYF.

This clonotype has only a few counts. CDR3: CATSRGAQRGSTEAFF. For the CDR3, the DNA is TGTGCCACCAGCAGAGGGGCTCAAAGGGGGAGCACTGAAGCTTTCTTT. J is TRBJ1-1 and V is TRBV15, with a possible D match to TRBD1 (6 bases). The CDR3 totals 16 residues. Germline CDR1 and CDR2: LNHNV and YYDKDF (reference sequence). V lost 1 base and J lost 4, with 16 bases in between.

The chain has TRBV6-5 and TRBJ1-6; D possibly corresponds to TRBD1 (6 bases). CDR3 length: 16 residues. The V gene lost 0 bases and the J gene lost 7 bases, with 13 bases spanning the gap. From germline, CDR1 is MNHEY and CDR2 SVGAGI. The chain's CDR3 is CASSYSADRRNSPLHF. The CDR3 nucleotides are TGTGCCAGCAGTTACTCGGCCGACAGGAGAAATTCACCCCTCCACTTT.

This clonotype was recorded at least ten times. The chain couples TRBV9 to TRBJ2-3; D gene uncertain. The CDR3 totals 14 residues. V lost 0 bases and J 6 bases, leaving 11 bases between the germline ends. The germline V gene has CDR1 SGDLS and CDR2 YYNGEE. DNA for the CDR3: TGTGCCAGCAGCGTAGGTCCTCAGTCGGATACGCAGTATTTT. Protein: CASSVGPQSDTQYF.

At least ten counts were recorded for this clonotype. The V call is TRBV20-1, the J call TRBJ1-1; TRBD1 aligns across 9 bases. The V gene end was trimmed by 6 bases and the J gene end by 5 bases; junction bases not matched to a gene: 4. This CDR3 is built from 12 residues. CDR1 is DFQATT and CDR2 is SNEGSKA in the germline V gene (reference sequence). In DNA form, the CDR3 reads TGCAGTGCACGACAGGGGGGAACTGAAGCTTTCTTT. It codes for CSARQGGTEAFF.

This clonotype was picked up many times. V and J are TRBV7-2 and TRBJ2-7; no reliable D call. The CDR3 has 15 residues. Germline CDR1 reads SGHTA; CDR2 reads FQGNSA. Trimming shortened V by 1 base and J by 0 bases, and 10 bases separated the two germline ends. The CDR3 sequence is CASSLDPGSSYEQYV. Here the CDR3 DNA reads TGTGCCAGCAGCTTAGATCCAGGTAGCTCCTACGAGCAGTACGTC.

In its sample, this clonotype was seen many times. The chain couples TRBV7-2 to TRBJ2-4; D is unresolved. CDR1 SGHTA and CDR2 FQGNSA come from the germline V gene. The V end lost 3 bases, the J end lost 5 bases, and 8 bases lay between the germline ends. The CDR3 contains 13 residues. The CDR3 is CASSFSLENIQYF. The CDR3 coding sequence is TGTGCCAGCAGCTTCAGCTTAGAAAACATTCAGTACTTC.

In DNA form, the CDR3 reads TGTGCCAGCTGGGACAGCTATAATTCACCCCTCCACTTT. As protein: CASWDSYNSPLHF. The genes are TRBV12-3 or TRBV12-4 and TRBJ1-6; 7 positions match TRBD1. The trim removed 8 bases at V and 3 bases at J, leaving 1 base unmatched. This CDR3 has 13 residues.

This clonotype was detected ten times or more. This sequence joins TRBV6-5 and TRBJ1-1, with a weak D call TRBD1 (6 bases). Looked up from germline, CDR1 is MNHEY and CDR2 is SVGAGI. This CDR3 contains 15 residues. V lost 2 bases and J lost 4, with 14 bases in between. The CDR3 protein is CASSYGYRVATEAFF. For the CDR3, the DNA is TGTGCCAGCAGTTACGGCTACAGGGTGGCCACTGAAGCTTTCTTT.

This clonotype has a handful of counts. The V and J genes are TRBV28 and TRBJ2-2; D call uncertain. The CDR3 extends over 15 amino acids. CDR1 is MDHEN, CDR2 SYDVKM, per germline. Trimming pared 7 bases from V and 0 bases from J, leaving 12 bases between. The CDR3 region has the DNA TGTGCCAGCAACTCACGTGACGCGAACACCGGGGAGCTGTTTTTT. This codes for CASNSRDANTGELFF.

The table lists this clonotype with a few counts. The rearrangement joins TRBV7-2 to TRBJ1-2, with 10 bases aligning to TRBD1. CDR1 SGHTA and CDR2 FQGNSA come from the germline V gene. CDR3 length equals 14 residues. V lost 5 bases and J lost 3; bases outside the gene matches: 3. CDR3 coding DNA: TGTGCCAGCAGCCCTGACAGGGGGCACTATGGCTACACCTTC. It yields the protein CASSPDRGHYGYTF.

The chain recombines TRBV20-1 with TRBJ1-1, with D possibly TRBD1 on 5 matching bases. The CDR3 runs 14 residues. The germline CDR1 and CDR2 sequences are DFQATT and SNEGSKA (reference sequence). V was trimmed by 3 bases and J by 5 bases, leaving 16 bases between them. The CDR3 is CSASDPGGGTEAFF. As DNA, the CDR3 is TGCAGTGCTAGCGACCCCGGGGGAGGGACTGAAGCTTTCTTT.

This clonotype was seen at least ten times. V and J are TRBV28 and TRBJ2-4; 9 nucleotides match TRBD1. CDR3 length: 18 residues. Germline V gene sequence: CDR1 MDHEN, CDR2 SYDVKM. The V and J ends lost 6 bases and 3 bases, in that order; junction bases with no gene match: 15. CDR3 coding DNA: TGTGCCAGCAGCCCCCGTCCCGGGACAGGGTCGGGCAAAAACATTCAGTACTTC. This codes for CASSPRPGTGSGKNIQYF.

This clonotype showed up many times. As DNA, the CDR3 is TGTGCCAGCAGCCCCCGGGGGGGCCTGAATACGCAGTATTTT. Translated: CASSPRGGLNTQYF. This chain connects TRBV4-2 to TRBJ2-3; 8 bases map to TRBD2. Germline CDR1 reads LGHNA; CDR2 reads YNFKEQ. V gave up 4 bases and J gave up 7 bases; unmatched junction bases: 7. CDR3 size: 14 residues.